This is a list of T cell receptor beta chains from one sample in a study of OX40 agonist ivuxolimab in advanced cancers. The repertoire was sequenced with immunoSEQ multiplex PCR; TCRdb's copy has only in-frame clones and lacks some. The sample carries 55,000 to 85,000 clones, 80% to 90% recorded once. The sequencing used CD4+ or CD8+ T cells sorted from blood, collected in a trial of the OX40 agonist ivuxolimab. Source of these receptors: an adult with an advanced solid tumor such as melanoma, head and neck, liver or kidney cancer. CDR3s include the opening cysteine and the closing phenylalanine or tryptophan. D genes are given only for firm matches. A row's size may be missing; if present it is once, few, many or a size class.

j_call v_call d_call clone_size cdr3_nt cdr3_aa
TRBJ1-1 TRBV7-2 TRBD1 NA TGTGCCACCAGGGGGGGGGACACTGAAGCTTTCTTT CATRGGDTEAFF
TRBJ1-1 TRBV28 TRBD1 NA TGTGCCATTGGACAGGGGGCTGGGGAAGCTTTCTTT CAIGQGAGEAFF
TRBJ2-1 TRBV29-1 NA NA TGCAGCGTTGAATTCGATTTGGGTGGGGCTTACAATGAGCAGTTCTTC CSVEFDLGGAYNEQFF
TRBJ2-7 TRBV10-2 NA NA TGCGCCAGCGGGTGGGGGTCCTACGAGCAGTACTTC CASGWGSYEQYF
TRBJ1-3 TRBV7-2 NA NA TGTGCCAGCAGCCCCCGAGGGGGGCAAGGAAACACCATATATTTT CASSPRGGQGNTIYF
TRBJ1-4 TRBV9 NA NA TGTGCCAGCAGCGAAACGGGAGATAATGAAAAACTGTTTTTT CASSETGDNEKLFF
TRBJ2-5 TRBV10-3 NA NA TGTGCCATCAGTGCGACTAGGGAAGAGACCCAGTACTTC CAISATREETQYF
TRBJ2-7 TRBV4-3 NA NA TGCGCCAGCAGCCAAGCACCGGACGGTTCCTACGAGCAGTACTTC CASSQAPDGSYEQYF
TRBJ1-1 TRBV29-1 NA few TGCAGCGTCCGGGTCGCCACTGAAGCTTTCTTT CSVRVATEAFF
TRBJ1-2 TRBV7-2 TRBD1 NA TGTGCCAGCAGCTTTTTACAGGGGGGTAACTATGGCTACACCTTC CASSFLQGGNYGYTF
TRBJ2-2 TRBV5-4 NA once TGTGCCAGCAGCTTGGTCGGGGGGCGAGGCACCGGGGAGCTGTTTTTT CASSLVGGRGTGELFF
TRBJ2-1 TRBV5-1 TRBD1 NA TGCGCCAGCGGCCCCAGGCAGGGGGCGGGAAATGAGCAGTTCTTC CASGPRQGAGNEQFF
TRBJ2-1 TRBV7-9 TRBD2 once TGTGCCACCCTCCCGGGACTAGCGGGTGGGTTTACCAATGAGCAGTTCTTC CATLPGLAGGFTNEQFF
TRBJ2-1 TRBV15 NA few TGTGCCACCAGCAGAGATAGAAGCGGGCCGAGGAGCTCCTACAATGAGCAGTTCTTC CATSRDRSGPRSSYNEQFF
TRBJ1-1 TRBV7-8 NA once TGTGCCAGCAGCTTAAGACCAACAGGTCCCTCGGGGGACACTGAAGCTTTCTTT CASSLRPTGPSGDTEAFF
TRBJ2-5 TRBV10-3 NA NA TGTGCCACCAGGGTGGAAGAGACCCAGTACTTC CATRVEETQYF
TRBJ2-3 TRBV28 TRBD2 NA TGTGCCAGCAGGCGTGGGCGGGGGACTAGCACAGATACGCAGTATTTT CASRRGRGTSTDTQYF
TRBJ2-7 TRBV28 NA NA TGTGCCAGCAGTTTAAGGTCCTACGAGCAGTACTTC CASSLRSYEQYF
TRBJ2-3 TRBV13 TRBD2 NA TGTGCCAGCAGCTCCCTACTAGCGGGAGAGGTGGCAGATACGCAGTATTTT CASSSLLAGEVADTQYF
TRBJ1-1 TRBV10-3 NA NA TGTGCCATCACCTTCGGGGGGGGGAGCACTGAAGCTTTCTTT CAITFGGGSTEAFF
TRBJ1-5 TRBV15 NA NA TGTGCCACCAGCGGCCGGGATATGCAGCCCCAGCATTTT CATSGRDMQPQHF
TRBJ2-7 TRBV9 NA NA TGTGCCAGCAGCGTAGCAACGGGCAGCACCTACGAGCAGTACTTC CASSVATGSTYEQYF
TRBJ1-3 TRBV21-1 NA NA TGTGCCAGGTCGGGATGGTCTGCTGGAAACACCATATATTTT CARSGWSAGNTIYF
TRBJ2-7 TRBV30 NA NA TGTGCCTGGAGTGAAGGGGCTCTGGACGAGCAGTACTTC CAWSEGALDEQYF
TRBJ1-1 TRBV18 TRBD1 NA TGTGCCAGCTCACCACCGAGGCGACAGGGGGTGAACACTGAAGCTTTCTTT CASSPPRRQGVNTEAFF
TRBJ2-7 TRBV23-1 NA NA TGCGCCAGCAGTCATTCCCAGGGGCTAGGCTACGAGCAGTACTTC CASSHSQGLGYEQYF
TRBJ2-1 TRBV4-3 TRBD2 NA TGCGCCAGCAGCCAGTCACCGGGACTAGCGGGGGGGCATGAGCAGTTCTTC CASSQSPGLAGGHEQFF
TRBJ2-7 TRBV10-2 NA NA TGCGCCAGCAGAGGAACGCAGCAGGAGCAGTACTTC CASRGTQQEQYF
TRBJ2-3 TRBV5-4 TRBD2 NA TGTGCCAGCAGCTTCCCTAGCGGGGTTCTAGATACGCAGTATTTT CASSFPSGVLDTQYF
TRBJ2-1 TRBV4-3 NA NA TGCGCCAGCAGCCCCCGGCGGCAGGGGTACAATGAGCAGTTCTTC CASSPRRQGYNEQFF
TRBJ2-3 TRBV30 TRBD2 NA TGTGCCCGAAGCGGGGGGGCGGGTGATACGCAGTATTTT CARSGGAGDTQYF
TRBJ2-1 TRBV10-2 TRBD2 NA TGCGCCAGCAGTCCCTCCCGGCCGACTAGCGGGAGAAATGAGCAGTTCTTC CASSPSRPTSGRNEQFF
TRBJ1-2 TRBV28 TRBD1 NA TGTGCCAGCAGTTCCGACAGGGGTGGGTACTATGGCTACACCTTC CASSSDRGGYYGYTF
TRBJ2-1 TRBV5-1 TRBD2 NA TGCGCCAGCAGCTTGACTAGCGGGAGTCACAATGAGCAGTTCTTC CASSLTSGSHNEQFF
TRBJ1-1 TRBV28 NA NA TGTGCCAGCAGCAAGGCAGGGGATTCCCAGCCTGAAGCTTTCTTT CASSKAGDSQPEAFF
TRBJ1-5 TRBV6-1 NA NA TGTGCCAGCAGTGAACGACTGCAGGATCAGCCCCAGCATTTT CASSERLQDQPQHF
TRBJ1-2 TRBV9 TRBD1 NA TGTGCCAGCAGCGTAGACCCGAGGGGTACAGGGGGCAACTATGGCTACACCTTC CASSVDPRGTGGNYGYTF
TRBJ2-1 TRBV13 TRBD2 NA TGTGCCAGCAGCACTCTCACCACCATGACTAGCGGGAGGGGCCGTGAGCAGTTCTTC CASSTLTTMTSGRGREQFF
TRBJ1-2 TRBV25-1 NA NA TGTGCCAGCAGTGGACCGGGACGGTACTATGGCTACACCTTC CASSGPGRYYGYTF
TRBJ1-6 TRBV18 NA once TGTGCCAGCTCACCACAGTCACAGGTGGCGGGGGCCACTAATTCACCCCTCCACTTT CASSPQSQVAGATNSPLHF
TRBJ2-4 TRBV4-1 NA NA TGCGCCAGCAGCCAAGATCCCACCACCATTCAGTACTTC CASSQDPTTIQYF
TRBJ2-1 TRBV19 TRBD1 NA TGTGCCAGTACACGGGACAGTCGCTCCTACAATGAGCAGTTCTTC CASTRDSRSYNEQFF
TRBJ2-1 TRBV5-6 NA NA TGTGCCAGCTGCTCAGGTCGACTGCCATCCAATGAGCAGTTCTTC CASCSGRLPSNEQFF
TRBJ2-7 TRBV27 NA NA TGTGCCAGCAGCCCGATGGGGAATGGACCCTACGAGCAGTACTTC CASSPMGNGPYEQYF
TRBJ2-2 TRBV19 TRBD2 NA TGTGCCAGTAGAGCTAGCGGGACGGGCACCGGGGAGCTGTTTTTT CASRASGTGTGELFF
TRBJ1-5 TRBV5-1 NA NA TGCGCCAGCAGCACCGGGCCGAATCAGCCCCAGCATTTT CASSTGPNQPQHF
TRBJ2-1 TRBV5-6 NA NA TGTGCCAGCAGCTACAGGGTAAATGAGCAGTTCTTC CASSYRVNEQFF
TRBJ1-5 TRBV19 NA NA TGTGCCAGTAGCAATCGGGGGACTTATAGCAATCAGCCCCAGCATTTT CASSNRGTYSNQPQHF
TRBJ2-7 TRBV11-2 NA NA TGTGCCAGCAGCTTAGGCCCAGAGCAGTACTTC CASSLGPEQYF
TRBJ2-3 TRBV7-9 NA NA TGTGCCAGCAGATCAAAGACTACCCTAGATACGCAGTATTTT CASRSKTTLDTQYF
TRBJ2-1 TRBV19 TRBD2 NA TGTGCCAGTAGTCCCCGTGGAACGGGGGGTTACAATGAGCAGTTCTTC CASSPRGTGGYNEQFF
TRBJ2-1 TRBV10-2 TRBD1 NA TGCGCCAGCAGTGAAGGGACAGGGCATGAGCAGTTCTTC CASSEGTGHEQFF
TRBJ2-7 TRBV5-5 NA NA TGTGCCAGCAGCTTCCAGGGTAGCGGACCCTACGAGCAGTACTTC CASSFQGSGPYEQYF
TRBJ2-1 TRBV5-6 TRBD2 once TGTGCCAGCAGCCGGACTAGCGGGGGAGACAATGAGCAGTTCTTC CASSRTSGGDNEQFF
TRBJ2-7 TRBV11-2 NA NA TGTGCCAGCAGCCTGGCCGAGCAGTACTTC CASSLAEQYF
TRBJ1-1 TRBV5-1 TRBD1 NA TGCGCCAGCAGCTCCCTGGGGACAGGAGCCACTGAAGCTTTCTTT CASSSLGTGATEAFF